This T cell receptor (beta chain) was captured by sequencing in a study of T-cell reconstitution after alpha-beta-depleted transplantation in children. As for this clonotype: Its antigen is still unknown.

Study conclusions and caveats: Day-60 TCRbeta diversity that was high in some patients was derived from surviving recipient T cells and thymic progenitors. At one year after transplant, newly produced T cells mostly accounted for T-cell counts and diversity.

A library of TCRbeta sequences, prepared with unique molecular identifiers, was generated. Using its own MiXCR run on the PCR reads, TCRdb lists one record per CDR3 protein. The sample contains under 750,000 distinct CDR3 sequences, more than 20% of which appear only once. The TCR was taken from a boy under three years old who had a stem cell transplant for acute myeloid leukemia, so the T cells may come from the graft donor. Source: PBMCs, mostly from graft donor cells, taken 360 days after TCRalphabeta/CD19-depleted stem cell transplant.

The CDR3 region has the DNA TGTGCCAGCAGCTTACTGCCTTCTGACGGTGAGCAGTTCTTC. This codes for CASSLLPSDGEQFF. The genes are TRBV13 and TRBJ2-1; D call uncertain. Germline V gene data show CDR1 as PRHDT and CDR2 as FYEKMQ (reference sequence). The CDR3 covers 14 residues. V was cut by 2 bases and J by 9 bases, with 14 bases left in between. The whole variable domain, remainder taken from reference TRBV13 and TRBJ2-1, is AAGVIQSPRHLIKEKRETATLKCYPIPRHDTVYWYQQGPGQDPQFLISFYEKMQSDKGSIPDRFSAQQFSDYHSELNMSSLELGDSALYFCASSLLPSDGEQFFGPGTRLTVL.